This record covers a single T cell receptor beta chain. Its matching antigen is unknown. The study ran its PCR with 60 Vbeta and 13 Jbeta primers. In the original analysis: Later work found around 80 million unique TCR beta chains, with around 10 million shared. Profiling relied on immunoSEQ multiplex PCR, and the TCRdb table lists in-frame clones only, not all of them. The DNA gave D and trimming, while V, J and clone size come from that table. In the table there are tens of thousands of clones, more than 75% of which are singletons. The source of the sample is a study of cytomegalovirus exposure and HLA in healthy donors. Study results and caveats: Earlier analysis yielded a pattern in which most TCR beta V segments were productive about 87% or about 30% of the time.

Trimming cost V 2 bases and J 1 base; bases outside gene matches: 7. Per germline, CDR1 MNHEY and CDR2 SVGAGI. The CDR3 consists of 16 residues. This sequence was found in a man aged 18-30 years in good health and CMV-seronegative. The specimen sequenced was PBMCs. The V gene is TRBV6-5, the J gene TRBJ1-2, with 7 nucleotides matching TRBD1. This CDR3 is CASSYIAGGSNYGYTF. The CDR3 region has the DNA TGTGCCAGCAGTTACATAGCAGGGGGGAGTAACTATGGCTACACCTTC.